These 28 T cell receptor beta chains originate from one sample sequenced in a study of beta chain features in type 1 diabetes. What was sequenced were expressed TCRB transcripts, since all of the isolated RNA had been reverse transcribed. Clones were read by immunoSEQ multiplex PCR, and TCRdb kept only the in-frame ones, dropping some. The sample yields 300,000 to 450,000 clones, roughly 21% seen once. Sequencing was done on a sample of naive CD4+ T cells from blood. All receptors derive from a woman aged 18-29 years in good health.

This clone occurred a few times. The chain has TRBV30 and TRBJ2-2; perhaps TRBD2 as D (6 bases). Germline CDR1 and CDR2: GTSNPN and SVGIG (reference sequence). V was cut by 3 bases and J by 7 bases, with 6 bases left in between. The CDR3 runs to 11 residues. The CDR3 nucleotides read TGTGCCTGGAGCGGGAGCGGGGAGCTGTTTTTT. Translated, it gives CAWSGSGELFF.

This clone has more than one count but fewer than ten. The V call is TRBV29-1, the J call TRBJ2-7; the D gene is possibly TRBD1 (5 bases). V lost 6 bases, J lost 2 bases, and 11 bases lay in between. CDR1 and CDR2 (germline): SQVTM, ANQGSEA. The CDR3 sequence is 12 residues long. The CDR3 sequence is CSVRRTPYEQYF. Written as DNA, the CDR3 is TGCAGCGTCCGAAGGACACCCTACGAGCAGTACTTC.

The chain joins TRBV9 to TRBJ2-3; D might be TRBD2 (6 bases). The germline V gene has CDR1 SGDLS and CDR2 YYNGEE. The CDR3 spans 13 residues. Between the trimmed V and J ends, which lost 8 bases and 1 base, there was a span of 11 bases. The CDR3 spells CASSWGGTDTQYF. CDR3 DNA: TGTGCCAGTAGCTGGGGGGGCACAGATACGCAGTATTTT.

The CDR3 sequence: CASSLGGVGANVLTF. CDR3 DNA sequence: TGTGCCAGCAGCTTAGGGGGGGTTGGGGCCAACGTCCTGACTTTC. The rearrangement joins TRBV7-2 to TRBJ2-6; D is possibly TRBD2 (6 bases). From germline, CDR1 is SGHTA and CDR2 FQGNSA. V lost 1 base, J lost 3 bases, and 7 bases lay in between. The length of the CDR3 is 15 residues. The whole variable domain, remainder taken from reference TRBV7-2 and TRBJ2-6, is GAGVSQSPSNKVTEKGKDVELRCDPISGHTALYWYRQSLGQGLEFLIYFQGNSAPDKSGLPSDRFSAERTGGSVSTLTIQRTQQEDSAVYLCASSLGGVGANVLTFGAGSRLTVL.

A remark on this clone: The same CDR3 can be traced to other DNA sequences in this sample. V gene TRBV18 combines with J gene TRBJ2-7, with 10 bases fitting TRBD1. The CDR3 has 14 residues. J was trimmed by 2 bases and V by 6 bases; bases with no gene match: 4. Germline CDR1 reads KGHSH; CDR2 reads LQKENI. The CDR3 coding sequence is TGTGCCAGCTCCCTGGGGACAGGGGCCTACGAGCAGTACTTC. Its translation is CASSLGTGAYEQYF.

With respect to this clone: In the same sample, other DNA sequences code for this CDR3. The chain joins TRBV23-1 to TRBJ2-3; TRBD1 aligns across 8 bases. TRBV23-1 is an open reading frame, and its role is uncertain. Unmatched junction bases numbered 8, after V lost 3 bases and J lost 6 bases. There are 15 residues in the CDR3. CDR3: CASSHSGQGADTQYF. Written as DNA, the CDR3 is TGCGCCAGCAGTCATTCCGGACAGGGAGCGGATACGCAGTATTTT.

The chain joins TRBV5-5 to TRBJ2-6; D unclear. CDR1 is SGHKS, CDR2 YYEKEE, per germline (reference sequence). This CDR3 spans 15 amino acids. The ends were cut back, 2 bases at V and 3 bases at J, with 9 bases in the middle. Here the CDR3 reads CASSLATGGANVLTF. As DNA, the CDR3 is TGTGCCAGCAGCTTAGCTACTGGTGGGGCCAACGTCCTGACTTTC. The full variable domain, with the rest looked up from reference TRBV5-5 and TRBJ2-6, is DAGVTQSPTHLIKTRGQQVTLRCSPISGHKSVSWYQQVLGQGPQFIFQYYEKEERGRGNFPDRFSARQFPNYSSELNVNALLLGDSALYLCASSLATGGANVLTFGAGSRLTVL.

This chain joins TRBV27 and TRBJ1-2, with TRBD1 matching over 7 bases. The CDR3 contains 15 residues. The germline V gene has CDR1 MNHEY and CDR2 SMNVEV (reference sequence). With V trimmed by 2 bases and J by 4 bases, 7 bases remained unmatched. As DNA, the CDR3 is TGTGCCAGCAGTTTAAGCCGGGACAGCATCTATGGCTACACCTTC. This translates into CASSLSRDSIYGYTF.

This clone was counted between two and nine times. Written as DNA, the CDR3 is TGCGCCAGCAGCCAACTAGGGAGCTACGAGCAGTACTTC. Translating gives CASSQLGSYEQYF. The chain carries TRBV4-1 and TRBJ2-7, with a possible D match to TRBD2 (5 bases). This CDR3 region has 13 residues. Trimming shortened V by 2 bases and J by 3 bases, and 8 bases separated the two germline ends. In germline, CDR1 is MGHRA, CDR2 YSYEKL.

The chain combines TRBV5-1 with TRBJ2-5, with D possibly TRBD2 on 5 matching bases. CDR3 length: 14 residues. Trimming took 6 bases from V and 3 from J, leaving 15 bases between them. Germline CDR1 reads SGHRS; CDR2 reads YFSETQ. Written as DNA, the CDR3 is TGCGCCAGCACTCGCGGGCAGGTGGAAGAGACCCAGTACTTC. Encoded protein: CASTRGQVEETQYF.

The chain recombines TRBV13 with TRBJ2-1, with 7 bases aligning to TRBD1. The ends lost 6 bases at V and 6 bases at J; junction bases unmatched: 8. This CDR3 region has 14 residues. CDR1 is PRHDT, CDR2 FYEKMQ, per germline (reference sequence). CDR3 loop: CASSTARGSNEQFF. In DNA, the CDR3 is TGTGCCAGCAGTACTGCCAGGGGGAGCAATGAGCAGTTCTTC.

V and J are TRBV15 and TRBJ1-5; 12 nucleotides match TRBD1. This CDR3 is built from 16 residues. Per the germline V gene, CDR1 is LNHNV and CDR2 is YYDKDF (reference sequence). J was trimmed by 5 bases and V by 0 bases; bases with no gene match: 2. The CDR3 region is CATSRDGTGGDQPQHF. CDR3 in DNA: TGTGCCACCAGCAGAGATGGGACAGGGGGCGATCAGCCCCAGCATTTT.

A few counts support this clone. The chain joins TRBV28 to TRBJ2-5; D unresolved. The CDR3 sequence is 13 residues long. Trimming removed 2 bases at V and 9 bases at J, with 13 bases between. Germline loops: CDR1 MDHEN, CDR2 SYDVKM. The CDR3, as DNA: TGTGCCAGCAGTTTAATAACCCCTCAGGCCCAGTACTTC. Amino acids: CASSLITPQAQYF.

CDR3 sequence (DNA): TGCGCCAGCAGCTTGGGGTCTAGCAGCCCCGCAGATACGCAGTATTTT. It encodes CASSLGSSSPADTQYF. V usage is TRBV5-1 and J usage is TRBJ2-3, with D perhaps TRBD2 (5 bases). The CDR3 is 16 residues long. Between the trimmed V and J ends, which lost 0 bases and 4 bases, there was a span of 15 bases. The germline V gene has CDR1 SGHRS and CDR2 YFSETQ. The entire variable domain, with the rest obtained from reference TRBV5-1 and TRBJ2-3, is as follows: KAGVTQTPRYLIKTRGQQVTLSCSPISGHRSVSWYQQTPGQGLQFLFEYFSETQRNKGNFPGRFSGRQFSNSRSEMNVSTLELGDSALYLCASSLGSSSPADTQYFGPGTRLTVL.

The V call is TRBV4-2, the J call TRBJ2-5; a weak D match, TRBD1 (6 bases). Trimming pared 1 base from V and 4 bases from J, leaving 19 bases between. Germline assignment: CDR1 LGHNA and CDR2 YNFKEQ. There are 17 residues in the CDR3. In nucleotides, the CDR3 is TGTGCCAGCAGCCAAGTTTCGTCAGGGGTTTTGGGAGAGACCCAGTACTTC. Protein: CASSQVSSGVLGETQYF.

This clone was detected only once. The CDR3 sequence is CASSVVGDTQETQYF. The CDR3 bases are TGTGCCAGCAGCGTAGTGGGGGACACCCAAGAGACCCAGTACTTC. This chain links TRBV9 with TRBJ2-5, with TRBD1 as a possible D gene (6 bases). Germline V gene data show CDR1 as SGDLS and CDR2 as YYNGEE. Trimming shortened V by 0 bases and J by 1 base, and 10 bases separated the two germline ends. The CDR3 spans 15 residues.

This clone has a handful of counts. The rearrangement joins TRBV9 to TRBJ2-2; perhaps TRBD1 as D (6 bases). Looked up from germline, CDR1 is SGDLS and CDR2 is YYNGEE. Trimming took off 0 bases at V and 2 bases at J, with 11 bases between the two ends. The CDR3 has 16 amino acids. Here the CDR3 reads CASSVAEDRNTGELFF. In DNA, the CDR3 is TGTGCCAGCAGCGTAGCCGAGGACAGAAACACCGGGGAGCTGTTTTTT.

The gene calls are TRBV9 and TRBJ1-4; 7 bases align to TRBD1. The CDR3 runs to 15 residues. The germline CDR1 and CDR2 sequences are SGDLS and YYNGEE. J was trimmed by 0 bases and V by 2 bases; bases with no gene match: 1. The CDR3 nucleotides are TGTGCCAGCAGCGTTGGGACAGCAACTAATGAAAAACTGTTTTTT. This sequence encodes CASSVGTATNEKLFF.

This CDR3 reads CASSPYRASGNTIYF. As DNA, the CDR3 is TGTGCCAGCTCACCATACAGGGCTTCTGGAAACACCATATATTTT. V and J are TRBV18 and TRBJ1-3, with a weak D call TRBD1 (6 bases). Trimming pared 2 bases from V and 1 base from J, leaving 9 bases between. The CDR3 extends over 15 amino acids. Germline CDR1 reads KGHSH; CDR2 reads LQKENI.

This clone was seen more than once but under ten times. The chain recombines TRBV29-1 with TRBJ1-2, with no clear D. V was shortened by 0 bases and J by 6 bases, with 17 bases between the two germline ends. Germline CDR1 SQVTM, CDR2 ANQGSEA. There are 15 residues in the CDR3. The CDR3 bases are TGCAGCGTTGAAGATCCTATAAGGCCGGGTCATGGCTACACCTTC. This encodes CSVEDPIRPGHGYTF.

This chain links TRBV19 with TRBJ1-2; 9 bases match TRBD1. V lost 9 bases, J lost 8 bases, and 10 bases stayed unmatched. The CDR3 runs to 13 residues. Germline V gene data show CDR1 as LNHDA and CDR2 as SQIVND (reference sequence). CDR3 loop: CASLTGGAGGYTF. CDR3 sequence (DNA): TGTGCCAGCCTAACAGGGGGCGCGGGAGGCTACACCTTC.

The chain joins TRBV7-6 to TRBJ2-3; 8 nucleotides line up with TRBD1. Per the germline V gene, CDR1 is SGHVS and CDR2 is FNYEAQ. V shed 1 base and J 4 bases; nucleotides not matched to a gene: 10. The CDR3 runs 17 residues. CDR3 nucleotide sequence: TGTGCCAGCAGCTTAGTATCGGCAGGGGGCTATTCAGATACGCAGTATTTT. Encoded protein: CASSLVSAGGYSDTQYF.

In its sample, this clone was seen many times. This chain links TRBV23-1 with TRBJ2-3, with 7 nucleotides matching TRBD1. TRBV23-1 is labeled an ORF, and its function is uncertain. With 0 bases clipped from V and 3 bases from J, the junction kept 3 bases outside the gene matches. The CDR3 is made up of 15 amino acids. Here the CDR3 DNA reads TGCGCCAGCAGTCAATCACCGGACAGGACAGATACGCAGTATTTT. Translating it yields CASSQSPDRTDTQYF.

This clone has only a few counts. The chain combines TRBV29-1 with TRBJ1-1, with 9 bases identical to TRBD1. Germline lookup yields CDR1 SQVTM and CDR2 ANQGSEA. The CDR3 covers 15 residues. The V and J ends lost 5 bases and 1 base, in that order; junction bases with no gene match: 8. The CDR3 bases are TGCAGCGTTATGGACAGGGGTAGGGGGAACACTGAAGCTTTCTTT. It specifies CSVMDRGRGNTEAFF.

This clone was seen only a few times. This chain joins TRBV9 and TRBJ2-2; D remains ambiguous. The CDR3 loop spans 13 amino acids. CDR1 and CDR2 (germline): SGDLS, YYNGEE. The V end lost 0 bases, the J end lost 7 bases, and 7 bases lay between the germline ends. The CDR3 coding sequence is TGTGCCAGCAGCGTAGAACTTATCGGGGAGCTGTTTTTT. This encodes CASSVELIGELFF. The full variable domain, its missing parts supplied by reference TRBV9 and TRBJ2-2, is DSGVTQTPKHLITATGQRVTLRCSPRSGDLSVYWYQQSLDQGLQFLIQYYNGEERAKGNILERFSAQQFPDLHSELNLSSLELGDSALYFCASSVELIGELFFGEGSRLTVL.

This clone showed up just a few times. The chain recombines TRBV19 with TRBJ1-5, with 11 bases aligning to TRBD1. The V gene's germline CDR1 is LNHDA and CDR2 SQIVND (reference sequence). The length of the CDR3 is 14 residues. V gave up 3 bases and J gave up 7 bases; unmatched junction bases: 2. This CDR3 is CASSIGTGGQPQHF. The CDR3 DNA is TGTGCCAGTAGTATCGGGACAGGGGGACAGCCCCAGCATTTT.

The chain uses TRBV4-1 and TRBJ1-5; no clear D. V was shortened by 3 bases and J by 3 bases, with 9 bases between the two germline ends. Germline V gene lookup returns CDR1 MGHRA and CDR2 YSYEKL. This CDR3 comprises 14 residues. The DNA of the CDR3 is TGCGCCAGCAGCCAGGAGGAGATCAATCAGCCCCAGCATTTT. Amino acids: CASSQEEINQPQHF.

This clone was seen more than once but under ten times. The rearrangement uses TRBV29-1 and TRBJ2-1; 13 positions agree with TRBD2. J gave up 0 bases and V 4 bases, and 9 bases lay outside the gene matches. CDR3 length equals 18 residues. Germline CDR1 and CDR2: SQVTM and ANQGSEA. The CDR3 here is CSVGVPGLAGVSYNEQFF. In nucleotides, the CDR3 is TGCAGCGTTGGGGTTCCTGGACTAGCGGGAGTCTCCTACAATGAGCAGTTCTTC.